Here is one TCR beta chain with its context. This specimen comes from a study of cytomegalovirus exposure and HLA in healthy donors. 60 Vbeta and 13 Jbeta primers were used in PCR. Sequencing used immunoSEQ multiplex PCR; TCRdb keeps in-frame clones, though not all of them. The data hold roughly 190,000 clones, with 81% observed a single time. Regarding donors, all were healthy bone marrow donors. V gave up 3 bases and J gave up 3 bases, with 9 bases separating them. CDR1 and CDR2 (germline): LNHDA, SQIVND (reference sequence). The CDR3 runs 13 residues. The V gene is TRBV19, the J gene TRBJ2-7, with D uncertain. The sample comprised PBMCs. This clonotype was obtained from a man between 18 and 29 years old in good health and CMV-seronegative. CDR3 amino acids: CASSMALGYEQYF. Here the CDR3 DNA reads TGTGCCAGTAGTATGGCCCTTGGCTACGAGCAGTACTTC. Supplemented by reference TRBV19 and TRBJ2-7, the full variable domain reads DGGITQSPKYLFRKEGQNVTLSCEQNLNHDAMYWYRQDPGQGLRLIYYSQIVNDFQKGDIAEGYSVSREKKESFPLTVTSAQKNPTAFYLCASSMALGYEQYFGPGTRLTVT.